Shown below are 30 T cell receptor beta chains from a single sample sequenced in a study of cytotoxic CD8 clonotypes in ibrutinib-treated CLL. This table comes from immunoSEQ multiplex PCR, and its TCRdb copy is limited to in-frame clones, with some not included. The top ten hold 3% to 3.5% of the sample, which has 150,000 to 200,000 clones, 70% to 90% seen once. The sample here was PBMCs, taken at disease progression, from a patient treated with ibrutinib. The receptor source for this set is a human donor with chronic lymphocytic leukemia.

The J gene is TRBJ1-1, the V gene TRBV5-4; tentative D call: TRBD1 (5 bases). In germline, CDR1 is SGHNT, CDR2 YYREEE (reference sequence). The ends were cut back, 2 bases at V and 1 base at J, with 15 bases in the middle. CDR3 size: 16 residues. CDR3 in DNA: TGTGCCAGCAGCTTTTACGGGGGTTTTCGGAACACTGAAGCTTTCTTT. The encoded protein is CASSFYGGFRNTEAFF.

The chain recombines TRBV6-5 with TRBJ2-7; tentatively, D is TRBD2 (5 bases). Looked up from germline, CDR1 is MNHEY and CDR2 is SVGAGI. This CDR3 region has 13 residues. V was pared by 6 bases and J by 3 bases, with 12 bases between. CDR3 nucleotide sequence: TGTGCCAGCAGCCCCGACCGGGACTACGAGCAGTACTTC. Translating it yields CASSPDRDYEQYF.

J is TRBJ1-1 and V is TRBV5-1; TRBD1 matches at 7 bases. Germline V gives CDR1 SGHRS, CDR2 YFSETQ. V lost 5 bases to trimming and J lost 1 base; unmatched junction nucleotides: 11. There are 16 residues in the CDR3. The CDR3 reads CASSRILTGKNTEAFF. Written as DNA, the CDR3 is TGCGCCAGCAGTCGTATTCTGACAGGGAAGAACACTGAAGCTTTCTTT.

This clone was found once. This chain's CDR3 is CASGKGFLSYEQYF. The CDR3 bases are TGTGCCAGCGGAAAGGGGTTCCTGTCCTACGAGCAGTACTTC. The chain employs TRBV2 and TRBJ2-7; maybe TRBD1 (5 bases). The CDR3 sequence is 14 residues long. V lost 8 bases, J lost 1 base, and 15 bases lay in between. CDR1 and CDR2 from the germline V gene are SNHLY and FYNNEI.

V gene TRBV7-9 combines with J gene TRBJ2-7, with a tentative D call TRBD1 (5 bases). CDR1 and CDR2 (germline): SEHNR, FQNEAQ (reference sequence). Trimming cost V 5 bases and J 1 base, with 12 bases left between them. CDR3 length: 14 residues. This chain's CDR3 is CASSPGDRSYEQYF. DNA for the CDR3: TGTGCCAGCAGCCCAGGAGACAGATCCTACGAGCAGTACTTC. Based on the CDR3 plus reference TRBV7-9 and TRBJ2-7, the full variable domain is DTGVSQNPRHKITKRGQNVTFRCDPISEHNRLYWYRQTLGQGPEFLTYFQNEAQLEKSRLLSDRFSAERPKGSFSTLEIQRTEQGDSAMYLCASSPGDRSYEQYFGPGTRLTVT.

The rearrangement joins TRBV2 to TRBJ1-1, with no clear D. Trimming pared 6 bases from V and 0 bases from J, leaving 14 bases between. The CDR3 spans 15 residues. Germline V gene sequence: CDR1 SNHLY, CDR2 FYNNEI. The CDR3 DNA reads as TGTGCCAGCAGACCCACCCCAGGATTGAACACTGAAGCTTTCTTT. Its protein is CASRPTPGLNTEAFF.

The V and J genes are TRBV28 and TRBJ1-5; D gene ambiguous. CDR3 size: 13 residues. CDR1 is MDHEN, CDR2 SYDVKM, per germline. Deletions cut 2 bases from V and 5 bases from J, with 7 bases between. DNA of the CDR3: TGTGCCAGCAGTTTAGAGACCTATCAGCCCCAGCATTTT. This encodes CASSLETYQPQHF.

The chain employs TRBV4-1 and TRBJ2-2, with 8 positions matching TRBD1. Per the germline V gene, CDR1 is MGHRA and CDR2 is YSYEKL. This CDR3 has 15 residues. V shed 4 bases, J shed 0 bases, and the junction held 1 base outside the gene matches. CDR3 in DNA: TGCGCCAGCAGCCCACAGGGGGCGAACACCGGGGAGCTGTTTTTT. This encodes CASSPQGANTGELFF.

This clone turned up a few times. J is TRBJ2-1 and V is TRBV2; the match to TRBD2 covers 7 bases. The CDR3 runs to 13 residues. In germline, CDR1 is SNHLY, CDR2 FYNNEI. The junction had 4 bases not matched to a gene; V was cut back by 11 bases and J by 0 bases. In nucleotides, the CDR3 is TGTGCCTTCAGGGAGGGCTCCTACAATGAGCAGTTCTTC. Protein sequence: CAFREGSYNEQFF.

V usage is TRBV5-1 and J usage is TRBJ2-1, with TRBD2 matching over 8 bases. The CDR3 has 15 amino acids. V lost 0 bases to trimming and J lost 9 bases; unmatched junction nucleotides: 8. Germline V gives CDR1 SGHRS, CDR2 YFSETQ. The CDR3 coding sequence is TGCGCCAGCAGCTTGGCCCCGGGAGGGCCTGGTGAGCAGTTCTTC. Its protein product is CASSLAPGGPGEQFF.

V gene TRBV18 combines with J gene TRBJ2-7; TRBD1 aligns across 9 bases. The CDR3 is made up of 16 amino acids. Trimming at V came to 1 base and at J to 4 bases, leaving 8 bases not matched to a gene. Germline CDR1 reads KGHSH; CDR2 reads LQKENI. CDR3 in amino acids: CASSPLGTGTGYEQYF. DNA of the CDR3: TGTGCCAGCTCACCACTGGGGACAGGGACCGGGTACGAGCAGTACTTC.

As DNA, the CDR3 is TGTGCCAGTACCCTTTTGGGGTCAGGGTACGGCACCGGGGAGCTGTTTTTT. Amino acid sequence: CASTLLGSGYGTGELFF. The genes are TRBV19 and TRBJ2-2; D may be TRBD1 (5 bases). CDR3 length equals 17 residues. The V end was cut by 7 bases, the J end by 4 bases, with 22 bases between. Germline V CDR1 and CDR2: LNHDA, SQIVND (reference sequence).

The chain carries TRBV5-1 and TRBJ2-3; D possibly corresponds to TRBD1 (6 bases). Germline lookup yields CDR1 SGHRS and CDR2 YFSETQ. The CDR3 spans 15 residues. V was trimmed by 0 bases and J by 2 bases, leaving 10 bases between them. CDR3 loop: CASSLGDTFTDTQYF. CDR3 DNA sequence: TGCGCCAGCAGCTTGGGGGACACATTCACAGATACGCAGTATTTT.

The chain joins TRBV7-8 to TRBJ2-1; D ambiguous. The CDR3 is made up of 15 amino acids. Deletions cut 0 bases from V and 8 bases from J, with 14 bases between. Germline values: CDR1 SGHVS, CDR2 FQNEAQ. CDR3 DNA: TGTGCCAGCAGCTTAGCTCAGTTTTTGGTCCATGAGCAGTTCTTC. As protein: CASSLAQFLVHEQFF.

The chain employs TRBV20-1 and TRBJ2-4; D tentatively reads TRBD1 or TRBD2 (5 bases each). The CDR3 totals 11 residues. Germline V gene data show CDR1 as DFQATT and CDR2 as SNEGSKA (reference sequence). V was clipped by 6 bases and J by 6 bases, with 9 bases between them. The DNA of the CDR3 is TGCAGTGCCCCGAGGGGAAACATTCAGTACTTC. Its protein product is CSAPRGNIQYF.

This chain uses TRBV29-1 with TRBJ2-7; weak D call: TRBD1 (5 bases). V was shortened by 6 bases and J by 2 bases, with 14 bases between the two germline ends. Germline CDR1 reads SQVTM; CDR2 reads ANQGSEA. The CDR3 is 13 residues long. CDR3: CSVLGVSTYEQYF. CDR3 coding DNA: TGCAGCGTCCTAGGGGTCAGCACCTACGAGCAGTACTTC.

The chain couples TRBV6-5 to TRBJ1-2; D gene unclear. Germline-derived CDR1 and CDR2 are MNHEY and SVGAGI. With 2 bases removed from V and 3 bases from J, the gap between germline ends came to 13 bases. The CDR3 extends over 15 amino acids. The CDR3 nucleotides are TGTGCCAGCAGTTACCTAGGCCGAGAAGACTATGGCTACACCTTC. Its protein product is CASSYLGREDYGYTF.

The V and J genes are TRBV5-4 and TRBJ1-1; D ambiguous. The CDR3 runs to 13 residues. Between the trimmed V and J ends, which lost 6 bases and 2 bases, there was a span of 11 bases. Germline CDR1 SGHNT, CDR2 YYREEE (reference sequence). The CDR3 region is CASKVGSNTEAFF. For the CDR3, the DNA is TGTGCCAGCAAGGTCGGATCTAACACTGAAGCTTTCTTT.

This chain links TRBV19 with TRBJ1-5; D ambiguous. Germline V gives CDR1 LNHDA, CDR2 SQIVND (reference sequence). This CDR3 region has 15 residues. Trimming removed 3 bases at V and 4 bases at J, with 13 bases between. CDR3 sequence reads: CASSITPGGNQPQHF. The CDR3 bases are TGTGCCAGTAGTATCACCCCCGGTGGTAATCAGCCCCAGCATTTT.

This clone is a singleton in its sample. Other DNA sequences in this specimen translate into the identical CDR3. This rearrangement joins TRBV5-1 to TRBJ2-3; 7 nucleotides match TRBD1. The germline CDR1 and CDR2 sequences are SGHRS and YFSETQ. J gave up 4 bases and V 4 bases, and 3 bases lay outside the gene matches. The CDR3 covers 13 residues. The CDR3: CASSSTGADTQYF. The CDR3 coding sequence is TGCGCCAGCAGCAGTACAGGGGCAGATACGCAGTATTTT.

The chain links TRBV13 to TRBJ2-7; perhaps TRBD2 as D (6 bases). With 0 bases removed from V and 4 bases from J, the gap between germline ends came to 13 bases. This CDR3 is 15 amino acids long. Germline CDR1 is PRHDT and CDR2 is FYEKMQ (reference sequence). The CDR3 DNA reads as TGTGCCAGCAGCTTAGGCCCCGGGAGTGGGTACGAGCAGTACTTC. Translated, it gives CASSLGPGSGYEQYF.

This chain links TRBV7-2 with TRBJ1-3; D is uncertain. Trimming shortened V by 5 bases and J by 0 bases, and 11 bases separated the two germline ends. Germline V CDR1 and CDR2: SGHTA, FQGNSA. The CDR3 has 15 amino acids. CDR3 in DNA: TGTGCCAGCAGCCACCCAGAGCGCTCTGGAAACACCATATATTTT. Translated, it gives CASSHPERSGNTIYF.

J is TRBJ1-2 and V is TRBV5-1, with 7 bases aligning to TRBD1. The V segment lost 4 bases and the J segment 4 bases; nucleotides outside the gene matches: 4. CDR1 SGHRS and CDR2 YFSETQ come from the germline V gene. The CDR3 spans 13 residues. The CDR3 here is CASSPTGVYGYTF. For the CDR3, the DNA is TGCGCCAGCAGCCCCACAGGGGTCTATGGCTACACCTTC.

V gene TRBV6-6 combines with J gene TRBJ1-4; 10 bases are shared with TRBD1. There are 15 residues in the CDR3. CDR1 and CDR2 from the germline V gene are MNHNY and SVGAGI (reference sequence). After removal of 3 bases from V and 3 bases from J, the junction contained 1 base not matched to a gene. The CDR3, as DNA: TGTGCCAGCAGTTATGGACAGGGGGCTAATGAAAAACTGTTTTTT. Its translation is CASSYGQGANEKLFF.

CDR3 nucleotide sequence: TGTGCCAGCAGCTTAGAGGGGTGGGCTAGCCCAAACGGGGAGCTGTTTTTT. Protein product: CASSLEGWASPNGELFF. The chain couples TRBV11-3 to TRBJ2-2; maybe TRBD2 (5 bases). Germline loops: CDR1 SGHNT, CDR2 YENEEA. Trimming cost V 0 bases and J 7 bases, with 18 bases left between them. The CDR3 consists of 17 residues. Full variable domain (remainder filled in from reference TRBV11-3 and TRBJ2-2): EAGVVQSPRYKIIEKKQPVAFWCNPISGHNTLYWYLQNLGQGPELLIRYENEEAVDDSQLPKDRFSAERLKGVDSTLKIQPAELGDSAVYLCASSLEGWASPNGELFFGEGSRLTVL.

In DNA form, the CDR3 reads TGCGCCAGCAGCTTGGTGCCCCTCACTAATGAAAAACTGTTTTTT. Its translation: CASSLVPLTNEKLFF. The rearrangement links TRBV5-1 to TRBJ1-4; no firm D call. Trimming took 0 bases from V and 2 from J, leaving 8 bases between them. CDR3 length equals 15 residues. Germline lookup yields CDR1 SGHRS and CDR2 YFSETQ.

This chain joins TRBV2 and TRBJ2-2; 10 bases are shared with TRBD2. From germline, CDR1 is SNHLY and CDR2 FYNNEI. Trimming cost V 6 bases and J 6 bases; bases outside gene matches: 4. This CDR3 has 14 residues. The CDR3 loop is CASRKGLASGELFF. CDR3 coding DNA: TGTGCCAGCAGGAAGGGACTAGCGTCCGGGGAGCTGTTTTTT.

This clone was seen a handful of times. Other DNA variants within this sample encode the same CDR3. The gene calls are TRBV29-1 and TRBJ2-7, with 7 bases aligning to TRBD2. The CDR3 has 13 residues. Looked up from germline, CDR1 is SQVTM and CDR2 is ANQGSEA. Trimming removed 4 bases from V and 0 bases from J; junction bases left unmatched: 3. The chain's CDR3 is CSVVGGSSYEQYF. CDR3 nucleotide sequence: TGCAGCGTTGTGGGGGGGAGCTCCTACGAGCAGTACTTC.

The gene calls are TRBV11-3 and TRBJ2-1; D remains unclear. The CDR3 spans 13 residues. Germline CDR1 SGHNT, CDR2 YENEEA. V was pared by 1 base and J by 9 bases, with 10 bases between. As DNA, the CDR3 is TGTGCCAGCAGCTTAGTTCGTTGGGCTGAGCAGTTCTTC. This translates into CASSLVRWAEQFF.

This sequence joins TRBV29-1 and TRBJ1-1, with D unclear. The CDR3 consists of 11 residues. Looked up from germline, CDR1 is SQVTM and CDR2 is ANQGSEA. V was clipped by 4 bases and J by 3 bases, with 6 bases between them. Written as DNA, the CDR3 is TGCAGCGTTGGCAGAGACACTGAAGCTTTCTTT. Translation gives CSVGRDTEAFF. Together with reference TRBV29-1 and TRBJ1-1, the CDR3 gives the full variable domain: SAVISQKPSRDICQRGTSLTIQCQVDSQVTMMFWYRQQPGQSLTLIATANQGSEATYESGFVIDKFPISRPNLTFSTLTVSNMSPEDSSIYLCSVGRDTEAFFGQGTRLTVV.